The 4 T cell receptor beta chains listed next were all sequenced from one sample in a study of T cell responses to AZD1222 COVID-19 vaccine. The protocol was immunoSEQ multiplex PCR, while the TCRdb copy is restricted to in-frame clones and leaves out a portion. The sample carries more than 100,000 clones, 88% recorded once. The sample was peripheral blood, taken on day 0 of AZD1222 vaccination. Source of these receptors: an adult in good health.

This clone was recorded once. The chain combines TRBV3-1 (or the pseudogene TRBV3-2) with TRBJ2-5; 14 nucleotides agree with TRBD2. V lost 6 bases and J lost 3; bases outside the gene matches: 3. The germline V gene has CDR1 LGHDT and CDR2 YNNKEL (reference sequence). This CDR3 contains 15 residues. The DNA of the CDR3 is TGTGCCAGCAGGATGGGACTAGCGGGGGAAGAGACCCAGTACTTC. This translates into CASRMGLAGEETQYF.

The rearrangement links TRBV4-3 to TRBJ2-7, with 7 bases lining up with TRBD1. CDR1 and CDR2 (germline): LGHNA, YSLEER. J was trimmed by 4 bases and V by 1 base; bases with no gene match: 13. This CDR3 has 17 residues. The DNA of the CDR3 is TGCGCCAGCAGCCAAGTCCACGGCGCAGGGGGTGTTTACGAGCAGTACTTC. Translating gives CASSQVHGAGGVYEQYF.

Of note for this clone: Compared with germline, one end of the junction differs, possibly owing to a read error. The chain couples TRBV30 to TRBJ2-5; TRBD1 matches at 7 bases. CDR3 length equals 12 residues. Per germline, CDR1 GTSNPN and CDR2 SVGIG (reference sequence). The CDR3 reads CAWRGQQEAQYF. The CDR3 DNA is TGTGCCTGGAGGGGACAGCAAGAGGCCCAGTACTTC.

The V call is TRBV18, the J call TRBJ1-5; D remains unclear. The V and J ends lost 6 bases and 5 bases respectively, with 14 bases between them. Germline loops: CDR1 KGHSH, CDR2 LQKENI. CDR3 length: 14 amino acids. CDR3: CASSSIKGDQPQHF. The CDR3 DNA follows: TGTGCCAGCTCGTCGATTAAGGGTGATCAGCCCCAGCATTTT.